This T cell receptor beta chain was identified in a study of OX40 agonist ivuxolimab in advanced cancers. Background on the study: Hepatocellular carcinoma, melanoma, renal cell or head and neck cancer affected the dose-escalation patients.

Here immunoSEQ multiplex PCR was the method, and the copy in TCRdb shows in-frame clones only, minus some. The sample yields 35,000 to 40,000 clones, roughly 82% seen once. The CDR3 runs 13 residues. The trim removed 6 bases at V and 8 bases at J, leaving 6 bases unmatched. Per the germline V gene, CDR1 is MNHNS and CDR2 is SASEGT. The receptor was isolated from an adult with an advanced solid tumor such as melanoma, head and neck, liver or kidney cancer. This rearrangement joins TRBV6-1 to TRBJ1-2; 10 bases line up with TRBD1. The material sequenced was CD4+ or CD8+ T cells sorted from blood, taken in a trial of the OX40 agonist ivuxolimab. CDR3 nucleotides: TGTGCCAGCAGGGACGACAGGGGGCAAGGCTACACCTTC. It translates to CASRDDRGQGYTF.